This T cell receptor (beta chain) was obtained from a study of blood T cell repertoires in COVID-19. As for the study in general: T cells, B-cell-depleted T cells, or PBMCs supplied cDNA or gDNA.

This CDR3 is built from 15 residues. The germline V gene encodes CDR1 SGHNT and CDR2 YENEEA. J lost 9 bases, V lost 5 bases, and 10 bases had no gene match. In the authors' workflow: Nucleated cell counts were estimated from reference gene primer amplification. Sequencing used immunoSEQ multiplex PCR; TCRdb keeps in-frame clones, though not all of them. The V and J calls and clone size were taken over from that table, and D and trimming were inferred from the DNA. This sample yields some 110,000 clones, of which 82% are seen a single time; about 4.2% belongs to the top ten. This chain uses TRBV11-3 with TRBJ1-6; 7 bases are a match to TRBD1. Sequenced material: peripheral blood. This TCR was sampled from a woman between 65 and 79 years old with acute or convalescent COVID-19. The CDR3 loop is CASSPYPGGSSPLHF. As DNA, the CDR3 is TGTGCCAGCAGCCCATATCCAGGGGGAAGTTCACCCCTCCACTTT.